This T cell receptor (beta chain) was found in a study of Graves' ophthalmopathy and Graves' hyperthyroidism. Study-level results: Forecasting of ophthalmopathy progression by the model achieved approximately 70% sensitivity and more than 72% specificity.

The V segment lost 5 bases and the J segment 3 bases; nucleotides outside the gene matches: 8. The germline CDR1 and CDR2 sequences are LNHDA and SQIVND (reference sequence). CDR3 length: 15 residues. This clonotype has a handful of counts. Antigen unknown. Researchers took RNA transcripts and amplified TCR beta CDR3 regions from them. RT-PCR was first run with HTBI primers, then multiplex PCR in a second round. TCRdb re-called the multiplex PCR reads with MiXCR, one entry per CDR3 protein. This table holds hundreds of thousands of distinct CDR3 sequences, roughly an eighth found once. This TCR came from a woman aged 25 to 45 with Graves' ophthalmopathy. This chain connects TRBV19 to TRBJ2-7, with 9 bases aligning to TRBD1. Sequencing input: blood. CDR3 coding DNA: TGTGCCAGTAGTCCAACAGGGGGCTATGGCTACGAGCAGTACTTC. This codes for CASSPTGGYGYEQYF.